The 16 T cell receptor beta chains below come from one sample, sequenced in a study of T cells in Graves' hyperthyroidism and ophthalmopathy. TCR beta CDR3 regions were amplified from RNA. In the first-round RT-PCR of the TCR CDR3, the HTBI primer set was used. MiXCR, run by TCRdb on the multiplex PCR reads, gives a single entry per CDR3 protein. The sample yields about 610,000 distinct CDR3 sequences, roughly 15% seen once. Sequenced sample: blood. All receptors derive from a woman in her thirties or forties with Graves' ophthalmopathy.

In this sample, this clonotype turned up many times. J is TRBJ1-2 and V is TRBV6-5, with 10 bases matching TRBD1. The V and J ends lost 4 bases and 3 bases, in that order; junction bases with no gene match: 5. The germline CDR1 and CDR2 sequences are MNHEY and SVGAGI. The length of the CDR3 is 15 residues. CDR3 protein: CASSSGTGEDYGYTF. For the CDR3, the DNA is TGTGCCAGCAGTTCCGGGACAGGGGAGGACTATGGCTACACCTTC.

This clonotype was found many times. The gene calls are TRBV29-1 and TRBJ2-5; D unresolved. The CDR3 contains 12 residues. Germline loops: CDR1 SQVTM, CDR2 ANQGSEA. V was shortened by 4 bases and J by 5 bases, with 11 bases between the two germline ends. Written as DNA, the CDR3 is TGCAGCGTTGTAAGGTTCGGCGAGACCCAGTACTTC. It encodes CSVVRFGETQYF.

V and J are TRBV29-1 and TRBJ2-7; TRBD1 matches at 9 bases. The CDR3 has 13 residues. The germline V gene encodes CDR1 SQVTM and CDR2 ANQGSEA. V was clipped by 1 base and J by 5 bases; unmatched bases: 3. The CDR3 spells CSVEGGQGNEQYF. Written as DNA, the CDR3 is TGCAGCGTTGAAGGGGGACAGGGTAACGAGCAGTACTTC.

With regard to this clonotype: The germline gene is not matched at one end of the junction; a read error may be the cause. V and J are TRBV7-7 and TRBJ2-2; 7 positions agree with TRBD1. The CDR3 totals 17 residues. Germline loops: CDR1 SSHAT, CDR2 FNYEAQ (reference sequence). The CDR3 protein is CASSLGLYRGNTGELFF. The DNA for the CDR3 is TGTGCTAGCAGCTTAGGATTATACAGGGGAAACACCGGGGAGCTGTTTTTT.

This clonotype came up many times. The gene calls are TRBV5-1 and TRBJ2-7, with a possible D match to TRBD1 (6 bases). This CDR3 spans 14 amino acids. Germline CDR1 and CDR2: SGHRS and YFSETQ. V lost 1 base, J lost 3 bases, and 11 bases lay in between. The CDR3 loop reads CASSLRTANYEQYF. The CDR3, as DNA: TGCGCCAGCAGCTTGAGGACAGCTAACTACGAGCAGTACTTC.

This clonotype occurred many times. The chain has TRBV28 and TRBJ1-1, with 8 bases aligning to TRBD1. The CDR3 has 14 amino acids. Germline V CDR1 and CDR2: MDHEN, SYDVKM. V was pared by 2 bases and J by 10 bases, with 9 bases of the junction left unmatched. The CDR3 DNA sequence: TGTGCCAGCAGTTTACGGGACAGGTTAGATTCAGCTTTCTTT. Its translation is CASSLRDRLDSAFF.

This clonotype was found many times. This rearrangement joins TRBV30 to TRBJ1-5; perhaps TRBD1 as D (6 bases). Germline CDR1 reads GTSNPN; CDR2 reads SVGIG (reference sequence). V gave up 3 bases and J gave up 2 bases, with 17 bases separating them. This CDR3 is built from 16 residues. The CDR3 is CAWSLTGTFGNQPQHF. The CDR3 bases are TGTGCCTGGAGCCTCACCGGGACATTCGGCAATCAGCCCCAGCATTTT.

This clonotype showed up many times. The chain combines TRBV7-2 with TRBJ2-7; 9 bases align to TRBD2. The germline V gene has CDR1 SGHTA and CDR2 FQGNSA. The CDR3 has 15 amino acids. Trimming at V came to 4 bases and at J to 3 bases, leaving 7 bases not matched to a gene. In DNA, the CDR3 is TGTGCCAGCAGCTCCTTAGCGGGAGTAATCTACGAGCAGTACTTC. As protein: CASSSLAGVIYEQYF.

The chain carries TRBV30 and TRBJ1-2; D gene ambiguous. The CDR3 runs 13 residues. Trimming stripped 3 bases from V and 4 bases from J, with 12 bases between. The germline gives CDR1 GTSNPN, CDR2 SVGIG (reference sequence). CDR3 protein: CAWSPEGFYGYTF. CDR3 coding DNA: TGTGCCTGGAGCCCGGAGGGCTTCTATGGCTACACCTTC. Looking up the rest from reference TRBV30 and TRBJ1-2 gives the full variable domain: SQTIHQWPATLVQPVGSPLSLECTVEGTSNPNLYWYRQAAGRGLQLLFYSVGIGQISSEVPQNLSASRPQDRQFILSSKKLLLSDSGFYLCAWSPEGFYGYTFGSGTRLTVV.

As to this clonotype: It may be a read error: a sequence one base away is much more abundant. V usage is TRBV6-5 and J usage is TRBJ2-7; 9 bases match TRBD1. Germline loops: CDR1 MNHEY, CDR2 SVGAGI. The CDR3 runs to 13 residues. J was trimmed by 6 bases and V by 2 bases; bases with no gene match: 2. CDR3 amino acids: CASSYGTGLEQYF. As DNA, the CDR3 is TGTGCCAGCAGTTACGGGACAGGGCTCGAGCAGTACTTC.

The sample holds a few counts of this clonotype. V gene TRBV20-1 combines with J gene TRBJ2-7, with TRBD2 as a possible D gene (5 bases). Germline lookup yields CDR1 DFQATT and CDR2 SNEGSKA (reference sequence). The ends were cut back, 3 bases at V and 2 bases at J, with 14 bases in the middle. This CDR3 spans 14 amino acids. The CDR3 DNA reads TGCAGTGCTAGCGAATCTGGGGAGACCTACGAGCAGTACTTC. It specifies CSASESGETYEQYF.

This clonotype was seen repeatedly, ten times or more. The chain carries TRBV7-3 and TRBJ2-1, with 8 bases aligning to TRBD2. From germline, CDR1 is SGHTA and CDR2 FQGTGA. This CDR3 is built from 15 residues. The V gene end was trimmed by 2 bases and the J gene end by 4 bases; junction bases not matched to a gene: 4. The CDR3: CASSLRAGVYNEQFF. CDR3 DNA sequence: TGTGCCAGCAGCTTACGAGCGGGAGTTTACAATGAGCAGTTCTTC.

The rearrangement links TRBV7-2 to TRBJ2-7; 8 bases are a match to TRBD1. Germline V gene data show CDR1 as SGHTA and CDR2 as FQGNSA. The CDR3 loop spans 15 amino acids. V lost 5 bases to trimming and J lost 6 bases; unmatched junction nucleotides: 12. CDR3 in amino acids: CASSPDRGYSFEQYF. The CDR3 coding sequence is TGTGCCAGCAGCCCCGACAGGGGTTATTCGTTCGAGCAGTACTTC.

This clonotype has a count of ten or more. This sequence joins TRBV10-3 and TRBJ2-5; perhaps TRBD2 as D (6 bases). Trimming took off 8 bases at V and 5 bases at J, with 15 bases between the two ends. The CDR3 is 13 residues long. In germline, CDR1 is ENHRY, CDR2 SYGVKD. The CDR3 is CAIGDSERETQYF. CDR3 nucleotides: TGTGCCATCGGGGACTCAGAACGGGAGACCCAGTACTTC.

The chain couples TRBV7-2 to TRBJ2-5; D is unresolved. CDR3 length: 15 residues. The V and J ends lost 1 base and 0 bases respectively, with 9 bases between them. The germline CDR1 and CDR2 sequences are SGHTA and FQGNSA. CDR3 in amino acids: CASSLDFLNQETQYF. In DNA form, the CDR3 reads TGTGCCAGCAGCTTAGATTTCCTGAACCAAGAGACCCAGTACTTC.

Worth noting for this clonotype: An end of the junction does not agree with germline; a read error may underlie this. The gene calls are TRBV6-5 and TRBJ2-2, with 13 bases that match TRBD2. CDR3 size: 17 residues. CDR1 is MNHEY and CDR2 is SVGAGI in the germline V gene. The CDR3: CASSYGTSGIRTGEPFF. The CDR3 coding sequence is TGTGCCAGCAGTTACGGGACTAGCGGGATAAGGACCGGGGAGCCGTTTTTT.